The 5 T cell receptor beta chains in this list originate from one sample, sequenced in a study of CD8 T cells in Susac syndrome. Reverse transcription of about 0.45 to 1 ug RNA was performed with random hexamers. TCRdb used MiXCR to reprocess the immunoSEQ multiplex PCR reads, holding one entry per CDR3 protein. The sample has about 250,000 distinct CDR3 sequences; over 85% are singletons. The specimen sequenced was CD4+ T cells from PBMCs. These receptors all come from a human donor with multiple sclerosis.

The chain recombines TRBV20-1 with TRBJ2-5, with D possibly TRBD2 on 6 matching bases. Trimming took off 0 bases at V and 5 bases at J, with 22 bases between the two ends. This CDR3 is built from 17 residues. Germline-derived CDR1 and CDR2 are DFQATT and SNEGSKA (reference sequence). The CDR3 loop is CSAREKAGLPRVETQYF. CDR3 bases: TGCAGTGCTAGAGAGAAGGCGGGACTCCCAAGGGTTGAGACCCAGTACTTC.

CDR3 coding DNA: TGTGCCATCAGTGAGTCCCTGGGGGCCGACTACGAGCAGTACTTC. Protein: CAISESLGADYEQYF. The chain joins TRBV10-3 to TRBJ2-7; tentative D call: TRBD1 (6 bases). Germline V gene lookup returns CDR1 ENHRY and CDR2 SYGVKD. This CDR3 spans 15 amino acids. Trimming shortened V by 0 bases and J by 3 bases, and 12 bases separated the two germline ends.

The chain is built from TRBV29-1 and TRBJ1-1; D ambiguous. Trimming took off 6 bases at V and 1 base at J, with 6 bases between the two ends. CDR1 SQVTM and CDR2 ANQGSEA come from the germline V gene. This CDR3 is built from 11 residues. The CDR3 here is CSVEKNTEAFF. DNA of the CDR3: TGCAGCGTCGAGAAGAACACTGAAGCTTTCTTT.

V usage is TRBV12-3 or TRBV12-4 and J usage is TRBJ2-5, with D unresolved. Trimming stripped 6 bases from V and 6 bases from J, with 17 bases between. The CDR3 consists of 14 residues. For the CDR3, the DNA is TGTGCCAGCAGCGCCAACCCCAGCCGGCAGACCCAGTACTTC. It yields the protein CASSANPSRQTQYF.

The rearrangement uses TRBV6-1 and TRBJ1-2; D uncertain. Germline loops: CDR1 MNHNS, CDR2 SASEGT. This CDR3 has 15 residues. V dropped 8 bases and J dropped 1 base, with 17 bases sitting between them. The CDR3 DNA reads TGTGCCAGCCACGACACCTTTTGGGATAACTATGGCTACACCTTC. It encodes CASHDTFWDNYGYTF.